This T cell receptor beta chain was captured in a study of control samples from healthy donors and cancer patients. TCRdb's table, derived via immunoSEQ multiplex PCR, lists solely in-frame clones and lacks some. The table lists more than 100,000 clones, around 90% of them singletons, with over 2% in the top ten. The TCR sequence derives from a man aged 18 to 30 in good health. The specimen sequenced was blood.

CDR3 bases: TGTGCCAGCAGTTTTTGGGAAACGGGGGGCTACGAGCAGTACTTC. It specifies CASSFWETGGYEQYF. This chain joins TRBV28 and TRBJ2-7; TRBD2 matches at 7 bases. V lost 3 bases, J lost 3 bases, and 8 bases stayed unmatched. This CDR3 spans 15 amino acids. The V gene's germline CDR1 is MDHEN and CDR2 SYDVKM. Supplemented by reference TRBV28 and TRBJ2-7, the full variable domain reads DVKVTQSSRYLVKRTGEKVFLECVQDMDHENMFWYRQDPGLGLRLIYFSYDVKMKEKGDIPEGYSVSREKKERFSLILESASTNQTSMYLCASSFWETGGYEQYFGPGTRLTVT.